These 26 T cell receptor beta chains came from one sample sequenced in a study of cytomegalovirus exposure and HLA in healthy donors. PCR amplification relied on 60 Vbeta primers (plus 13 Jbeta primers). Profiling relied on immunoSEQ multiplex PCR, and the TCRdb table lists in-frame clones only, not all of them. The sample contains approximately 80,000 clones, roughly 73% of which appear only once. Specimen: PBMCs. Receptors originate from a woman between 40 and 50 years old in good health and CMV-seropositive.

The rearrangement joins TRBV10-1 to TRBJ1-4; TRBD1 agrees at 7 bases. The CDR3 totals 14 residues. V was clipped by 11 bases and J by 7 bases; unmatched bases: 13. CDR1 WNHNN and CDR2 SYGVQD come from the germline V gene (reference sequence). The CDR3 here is CAGKGARLAEKLFF. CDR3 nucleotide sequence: TGCGCCGGAAAGGGGGCGAGATTGGCTGAAAAACTGTTTTTT.

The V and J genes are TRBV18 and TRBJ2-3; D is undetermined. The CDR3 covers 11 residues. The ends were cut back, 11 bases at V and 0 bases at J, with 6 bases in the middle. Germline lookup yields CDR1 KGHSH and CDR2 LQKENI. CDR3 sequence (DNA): TGTGCCTCCGGGAGCACAGATACGCAGTATTTT. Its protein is CASGSTDTQYF.

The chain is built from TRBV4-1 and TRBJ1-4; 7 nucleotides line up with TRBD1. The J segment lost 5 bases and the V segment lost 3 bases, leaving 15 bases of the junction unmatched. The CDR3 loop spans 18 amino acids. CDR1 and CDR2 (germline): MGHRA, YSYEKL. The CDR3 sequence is CASSHTTLQTGLNEKLFF. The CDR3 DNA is TGCGCCAGCAGCCACACAACCCTCCAGACAGGGCTGAATGAAAAACTGTTTTTT.

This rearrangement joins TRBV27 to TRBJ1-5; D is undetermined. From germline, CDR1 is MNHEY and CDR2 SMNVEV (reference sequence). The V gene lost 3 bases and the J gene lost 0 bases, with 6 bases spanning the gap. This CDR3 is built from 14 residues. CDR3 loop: CASSFSYSNQPQHF. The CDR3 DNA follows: TGTGCCAGCAGTTTTAGTTATAGCAATCAGCCCCAGCATTTT.

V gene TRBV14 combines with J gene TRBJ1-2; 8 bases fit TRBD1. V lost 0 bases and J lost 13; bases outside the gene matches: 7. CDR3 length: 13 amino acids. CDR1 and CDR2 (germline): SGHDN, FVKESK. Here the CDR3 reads CASSQDYRGRVTF. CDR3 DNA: TGTGCCAGCAGCCAAGATTACAGGGGGAGAGTCACCTTC. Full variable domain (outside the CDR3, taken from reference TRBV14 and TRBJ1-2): EAGVTQFPSHSVIEKGQTVTLRCDPISGHDNLYWYRRVMGKEIKFLLHFVKESKQDESGMPNNRFLAERTGGTYSTLKVQPAELEDSGVYFCASSQDYRGRVTFGSGTRLTVV.

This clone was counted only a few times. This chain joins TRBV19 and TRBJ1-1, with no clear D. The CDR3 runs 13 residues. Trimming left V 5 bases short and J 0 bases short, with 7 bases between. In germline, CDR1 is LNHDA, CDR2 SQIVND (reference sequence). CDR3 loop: CASSPTLNTEAFF. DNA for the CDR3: TGTGCCAGTAGTCCCACACTGAACACTGAAGCTTTCTTT.

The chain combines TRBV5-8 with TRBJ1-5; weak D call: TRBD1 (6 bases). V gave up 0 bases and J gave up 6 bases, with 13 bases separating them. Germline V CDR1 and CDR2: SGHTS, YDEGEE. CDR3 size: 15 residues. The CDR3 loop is CASSLGGQGSQPQHF. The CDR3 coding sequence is TGTGCCAGCAGCTTGGGTGGGCAGGGGAGTCAGCCCCAGCATTTT.

The CDR3 region is CASSQGSRGGRPTDTQYF. The CDR3 DNA reads TGCGCCAGCAGCCAAGGGTCGCGGGGGGGCAGACCCACAGATACGCAGTATTTT. The chain recombines TRBV4-1 with TRBJ2-3; 9 nucleotides agree with TRBD2. The V gene's germline CDR1 is MGHRA and CDR2 YSYEKL. The CDR3 spans 18 residues. J lost 2 bases, V lost 1 base, and 10 bases had no gene match.

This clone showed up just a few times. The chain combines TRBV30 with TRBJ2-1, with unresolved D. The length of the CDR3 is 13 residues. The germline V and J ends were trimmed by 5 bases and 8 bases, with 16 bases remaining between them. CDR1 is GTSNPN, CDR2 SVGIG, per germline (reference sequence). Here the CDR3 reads CAWPGPRRDEQFF. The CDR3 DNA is TGTGCCTGGCCGGGTCCCCGACGGGATGAGCAGTTCTTC.

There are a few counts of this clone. In nucleotides, the CDR3 is TGTGCCAGCTCCGGGACAGGGCATACAGATACGCAGTATTTT. This sequence encodes CASSGTGHTDTQYF. The V and J genes are TRBV2 and TRBJ2-3; 9 bases are a match to TRBD1. The CDR3 consists of 14 residues. The germline V gene has CDR1 SNHLY and CDR2 FYNNEI. V was pared by 8 bases and J by 3 bases, with 6 bases of the junction left unmatched.

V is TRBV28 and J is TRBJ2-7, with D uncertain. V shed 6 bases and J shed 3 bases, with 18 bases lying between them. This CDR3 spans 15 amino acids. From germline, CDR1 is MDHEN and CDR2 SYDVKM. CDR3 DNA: TGTGCCAGCAGGACAATAGGTTTCCTCAACTACGAGCAGTACTTC. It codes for CASRTIGFLNYEQYF.

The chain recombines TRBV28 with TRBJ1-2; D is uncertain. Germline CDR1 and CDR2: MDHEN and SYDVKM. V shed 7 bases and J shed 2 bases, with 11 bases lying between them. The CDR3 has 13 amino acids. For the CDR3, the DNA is TGTGCCAGCACCCCTGGCATGAACTATGGCTACACCTTC. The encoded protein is CASTPGMNYGYTF.

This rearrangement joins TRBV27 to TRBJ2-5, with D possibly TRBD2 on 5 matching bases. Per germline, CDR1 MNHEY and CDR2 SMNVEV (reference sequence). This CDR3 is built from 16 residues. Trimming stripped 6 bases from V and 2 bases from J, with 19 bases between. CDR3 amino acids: CASRSSIGVGQETQYF. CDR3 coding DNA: TGTGCCAGCAGATCCTCCATCGGGGTTGGGCAAGAGACCCAGTACTTC.

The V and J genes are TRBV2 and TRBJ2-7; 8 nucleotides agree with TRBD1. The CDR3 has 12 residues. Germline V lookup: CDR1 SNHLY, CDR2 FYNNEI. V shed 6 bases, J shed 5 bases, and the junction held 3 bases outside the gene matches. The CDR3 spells CASSQQGDEQYF. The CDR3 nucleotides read TGTGCCAGCAGCCAACAGGGGGACGAGCAGTACTTC.

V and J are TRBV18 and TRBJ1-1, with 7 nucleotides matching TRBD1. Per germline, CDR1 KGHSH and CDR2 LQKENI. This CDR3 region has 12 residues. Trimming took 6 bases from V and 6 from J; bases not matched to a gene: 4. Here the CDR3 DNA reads TGTGCCAGCTCTTTAACAGGGGCTGAAGCTTTCTTT. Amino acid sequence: CASSLTGAEAFF.

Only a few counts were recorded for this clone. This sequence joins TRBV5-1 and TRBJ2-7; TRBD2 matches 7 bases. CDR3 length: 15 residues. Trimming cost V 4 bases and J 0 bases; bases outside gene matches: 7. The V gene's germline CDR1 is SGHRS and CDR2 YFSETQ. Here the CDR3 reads CASSSRDYLSYEQYF. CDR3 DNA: TGCGCCAGCAGCAGCCGGGACTACCTCTCCTACGAGCAGTACTTC.

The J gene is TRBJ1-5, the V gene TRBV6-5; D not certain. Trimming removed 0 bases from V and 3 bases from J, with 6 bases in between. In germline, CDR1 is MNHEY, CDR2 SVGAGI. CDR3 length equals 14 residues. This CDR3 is CASSYSQDNQPQHF. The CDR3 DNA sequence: TGTGCCAGCAGTTACTCGCAGGACAATCAGCCCCAGCATTTT.

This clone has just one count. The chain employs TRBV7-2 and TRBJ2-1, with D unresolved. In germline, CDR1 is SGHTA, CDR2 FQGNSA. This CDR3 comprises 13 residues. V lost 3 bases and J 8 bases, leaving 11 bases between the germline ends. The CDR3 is CASSLPVSDEQFF. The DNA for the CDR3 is TGTGCCAGCAGCTTGCCAGTTTCAGATGAGCAGTTCTTC.

The CDR3 region has the DNA TGTGCCAGCAGCTTCCGCGGGAGCGGCACCGGGGAGCTGTTTTTT. Translation gives CASSFRGSGTGELFF. V and J are TRBV5-6 and TRBJ2-2; TRBD2 aligns across 7 bases. Germline V gene sequence: CDR1 SGHDT, CDR2 YYEEEE. The CDR3 runs 15 residues. J lost 4 bases, V lost 2 bases, and 5 bases had no gene match.

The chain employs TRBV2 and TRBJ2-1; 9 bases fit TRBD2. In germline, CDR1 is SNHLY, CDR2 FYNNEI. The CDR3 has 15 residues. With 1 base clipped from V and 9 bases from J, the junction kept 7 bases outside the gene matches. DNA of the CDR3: TGTGCCAGCAGTGAAGAGGGACTAGCAGTGTCTGAGCAGTTCTTC. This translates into CASSEEGLAVSEQFF.

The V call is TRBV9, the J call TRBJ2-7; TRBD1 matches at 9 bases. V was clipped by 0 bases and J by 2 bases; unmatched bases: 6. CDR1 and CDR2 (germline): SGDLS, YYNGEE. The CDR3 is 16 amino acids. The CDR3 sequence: CASSVAPTGGTYEQYF. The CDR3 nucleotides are TGTGCCAGCAGCGTAGCACCGACAGGGGGGACCTACGAGCAGTACTTC.

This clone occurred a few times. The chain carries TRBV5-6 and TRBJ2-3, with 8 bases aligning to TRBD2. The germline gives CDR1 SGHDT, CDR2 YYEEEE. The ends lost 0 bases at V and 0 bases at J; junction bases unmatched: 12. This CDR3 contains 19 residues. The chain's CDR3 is CASSLGPPTSGTSTDTQYF. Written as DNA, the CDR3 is TGTGCCAGCAGCTTGGGGCCCCCTACTAGCGGTACTAGCACAGATACGCAGTATTTT.

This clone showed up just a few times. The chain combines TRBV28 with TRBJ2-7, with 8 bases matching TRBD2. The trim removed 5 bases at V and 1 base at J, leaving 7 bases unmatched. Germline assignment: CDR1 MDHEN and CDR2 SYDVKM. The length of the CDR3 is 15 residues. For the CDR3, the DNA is TGTGCCAGCAGTCGGCAGCGGGAGAAATCCTACGAGCAGTACTTC. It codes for CASSRQREKSYEQYF.

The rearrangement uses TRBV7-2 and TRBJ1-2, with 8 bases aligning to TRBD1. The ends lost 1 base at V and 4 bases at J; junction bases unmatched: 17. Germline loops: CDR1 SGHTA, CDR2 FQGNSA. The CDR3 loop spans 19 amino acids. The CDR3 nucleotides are TGTGCCAGCAGCTTAGGAGCGGACAGGGTTTTGCTGAGGGTCTATGGCTACACCTTC. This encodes CASSLGADRVLLRVYGYTF. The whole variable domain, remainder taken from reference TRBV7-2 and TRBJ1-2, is GAGVSQSPSNKVTEKGKDVELRCDPISGHTALYWYRQSLGQGLEFLIYFQGNSAPDKSGLPSDRFSAERTGGSVSTLTIQRTQQEDSAVYLCASSLGADRVLLRVYGYTFGSGTRLTVV.

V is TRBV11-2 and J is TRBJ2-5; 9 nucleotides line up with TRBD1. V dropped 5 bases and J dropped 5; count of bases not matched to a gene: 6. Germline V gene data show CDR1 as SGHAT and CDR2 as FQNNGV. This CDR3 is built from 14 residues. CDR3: CASSATGGYETQYF. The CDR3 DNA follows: TGTGCCAGCAGCGCAACAGGGGGCTATGAGACCCAGTACTTC.

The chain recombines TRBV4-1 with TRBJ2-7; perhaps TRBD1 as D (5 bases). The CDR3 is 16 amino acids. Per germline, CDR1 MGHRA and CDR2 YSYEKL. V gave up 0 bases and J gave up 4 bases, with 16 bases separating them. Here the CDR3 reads CASSQEVSGIGYEQYF. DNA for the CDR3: TGCGCCAGCAGCCAAGAGGTCTCAGGGATTGGTTACGAGCAGTACTTC.